A single sample gave rise to the 13 T cell receptor beta chains below, sequenced in a study of vaccination effects on CD4 cells after COVID-19. Their recognized antigens are unknown. Assay: immunoSEQ multiplex PCR; the TCRdb copy retains only in-frame clones and omits some. The repertoire holds around 35,000 clones, with under 70% as singletons. ViraFEST used viral peptide pools to expand antigen-specific CD4+ T cells before sequencing. Investigators separated out CD4+ T cells once around 9 days of culture had passed. The healthy vaccine recipients, who had no prior SARS-CoV-2 infection, showed negative nucleocapsid antibodies. This sample comprised CD4+ T cells from PBMCs cultured with HCoV-OC43 spike peptides, obtained before COVID-19 vaccination. Regarding subset: HCoV-OC43 spike overlapping peptide pool stimulation. Every receptor here comes from a human donor who received a COVID-19 vaccine.

The chain links TRBV6-6 to TRBJ2-2; possibly TRBD2 for D (5 bases). The CDR3 is made up of 15 amino acids. Trimming pared 7 bases from V and 2 bases from J, leaving 14 bases between. CDR1 is MNHNY, CDR2 SVGAGI, per germline (reference sequence). This CDR3 reads CASIPSPGNTGELFF. In nucleotides, the CDR3 is TGTGCCAGCATTCCCTCGCCGGGAAACACCGGGGAGCTGTTTTTT.

This clone was counted only a few times. The chain recombines TRBV10-3 with TRBJ2-2; D uncertain. Trimming left V 7 bases short and J 2 bases short, with 5 bases between. CDR1 is ENHRY, CDR2 SYGVKD, per germline. The CDR3 has 12 amino acids. The CDR3 here is CAITENTGELFF. The CDR3 nucleotides read TGTGCCATCACGGAAAACACCGGGGAGCTGTTTTTT.

V usage is TRBV5-4 and J usage is TRBJ2-1, with D unclear. Germline V lookup: CDR1 SGHNT, CDR2 YYREEE (reference sequence). V was pared by 4 bases and J by 7 bases, with 9 bases between. This CDR3 has 12 residues. The DNA for the CDR3 is TGTGCCAGCAGCCCTAGTATTAATGAGCAGTTCTTC. Residues: CASSPSINEQFF.

A few counts support this clone. The chain links TRBV7-2 to TRBJ1-2; a weak D match, TRBD1 (5 bases). Trimming took off 5 bases at V and 0 bases at J, with 13 bases between the two ends. The CDR3 extends over 15 amino acids. Germline CDR1 and CDR2: SGHTA and FQGNSA. CDR3: CASSKHRISNYGYTF. For the CDR3, the DNA is TGTGCCAGCAGCAAGCACAGGATTTCTAACTATGGCTACACCTTC.

CDR3 amino acids: CASSYRQPYNEQFF. The CDR3 DNA reads as TGTGCCAGCAGCTACAGACAGCCATACAATGAGCAGTTCTTC. The rearrangement joins TRBV5-4 to TRBJ2-1, with TRBD1 as a possible D gene (5 bases). The CDR3 loop spans 14 amino acids. Germline V lookup: CDR1 SGHNT, CDR2 YYREEE (reference sequence). V shed 3 bases and J shed 4 bases, with 11 bases lying between them.

This clone was seen more than once but under ten times. The chain employs TRBV7-2 and TRBJ1-2, with D unclear. The germline gives CDR1 SGHTA, CDR2 FQGNSA. This CDR3 contains 14 residues. V shed 2 bases and J shed 6 bases, with 13 bases lying between them. CDR3 sequence (DNA): TGTGCCAGCAGCTTATATGGGGTGCGGAATGGCTACACCTTC. Translated, it gives CASSLYGVRNGYTF.

The chain recombines TRBV6-5 with TRBJ2-3; no clear D gene. V shed 0 bases and J shed 6 bases, with 4 bases lying between them. Germline-derived CDR1 and CDR2 are MNHEY and SVGAGI. CDR3 length: 12 residues. CDR3 residues: CASSYSRDTQYF. The CDR3 coding sequence is TGTGCCAGCAGTTACTCTAGGGATACGCAGTATTTT.

In DNA, the CDR3 is TGTGCCAGCAGCTTAGATGGTCTAGCAGAGACCCAGTACTTC. Amino acids: CASSLDGLAETQYF. The V and J genes are TRBV7-9 and TRBJ2-5, with D maybe TRBD2 (5 bases). The CDR3 totals 14 residues. V was clipped by 1 base and J by 4 bases, with 10 bases between them. Germline V gene lookup returns CDR1 SEHNR and CDR2 FQNEAQ (reference sequence).

The rearrangement joins TRBV6-2 or TRBV6-3 to TRBJ2-7, with D perhaps being TRBD1 or TRBD2 (5 bases each). This CDR3 region has 12 residues. Germline-derived CDR1 and CDR2 are MNHEY and SVGEGT. V lost 5 bases, J lost 4 bases, and 9 bases lay in between. The CDR3 sequence: CASSGGGYEQYF. The DNA of the CDR3 is TGTGCCAGCAGTGGGGGTGGGTACGAGCAGTACTTC.

The chain has TRBV19 and TRBJ1-5; 10 positions agree with TRBD1. Germline CDR1 reads LNHDA; CDR2 reads SQIVND (reference sequence). V lost 5 bases to trimming and J lost 7 bases; unmatched junction nucleotides: 8. The CDR3 spans 15 residues. This CDR3 is CASSVTGTGVQPQHF. CDR3 DNA sequence: TGTGCCAGTAGTGTAACCGGGACAGGGGTACAGCCCCAGCATTTT.

The chain carries TRBV7-8 and TRBJ1-2; D unclear. Germline CDR1 reads SGHVS; CDR2 reads FQNEAQ. Trimming shortened V by 5 bases and J by 4 bases, and 17 bases separated the two germline ends. The CDR3 consists of 15 residues. The CDR3 sequence is CASSQVPRKAYGYTF. Here the CDR3 DNA reads TGTGCCAGCAGCCAAGTCCCCCGGAAGGCCTATGGCTACACCTTC.

This chain uses TRBV27 with TRBJ2-7; D is possibly TRBD1 (5 bases). The CDR3 length is 11 residues. Germline CDR1 is MNHEY and CDR2 is SMNVEV (reference sequence). The germline V and J ends were trimmed by 5 bases and 4 bases, with 6 bases remaining between them. The chain's CDR3 is CASSDRYEQYF. The CDR3 DNA follows: TGTGCCAGCAGTGACAGATACGAGCAGTACTTC.

This clone was counted once. The J gene is TRBJ1-1, the V gene TRBV5-6, with D possibly matching TRBD1 (5 bases). This CDR3 has 15 residues. V lost 2 bases and J 1 base, leaving 12 bases between the germline ends. Per germline, CDR1 SGHDT and CDR2 YYEEEE. CDR3 bases: TGTGCCAGCAGCTTTCAGGGAGGTGGGAACACTGAAGCTTTCTTT. Its translation: CASSFQGGGNTEAFF.